This entry concerns a single T cell receptor beta chain. Its antigen is unidentified. These data originate in a study of OX40 agonist ivuxolimab in advanced cancers. Overall study findings and caveats: At doses 0.1 to 3.0 mg/kg, CD4+ and CD8+ clones expanded. At 0.1-3.0 mg/kg, partial responders had clonal expansion among the lowest observed.

The CDR3 covers 14 residues. After removal of 4 bases from V and 3 bases from J, the junction contained 6 bases not matched to a gene. Germline CDR1 and CDR2: PRHDT and FYEKMQ (reference sequence). TCRdb's table, derived via immunoSEQ multiplex PCR, lists solely in-frame clones and lacks some. Seen here are roughly 86,000 clones, 90% observed once, and the top ten hold approximately 7.4%. The sequence was obtained from an adult with an advanced solid tumor such as melanoma, head and neck, liver or kidney cancer. This chain uses TRBV13 with TRBJ2-7; TRBD2 matches at 7 bases. The sequencing used CD4+ or CD8+ T cells sorted from blood, collected in a trial of the OX40 agonist ivuxolimab. CDR3 residues: CASSSLAEHYEQYF. The CDR3 coding sequence is TGTGCCAGCAGCTCTCTAGCGGAGCACTACGAGCAGTACTTC.